These T cell receptor beta chains were read from a single sample in a study of blood T cell repertoires in COVID-19. Sequenced by immunoSEQ multiplex PCR; TCRdb stores in-frame clones only, minus some. The sample has around 230,000 clones, under 90% seen once; the top ten hold roughly 12%. The source material was peripheral blood. These receptor sequences come from a man in his fifties with COVID-19, enrolled during active disease. CDR3s include the opening cysteine and the closing phenylalanine or tryptophan. The order of the fields is CDR3 DNA, CDR3 protein, clone size, D gene, J gene, V gene. D genes are given only for firm matches. Not every row has a clone size; where given, it reads once, few, many or a size class.

DNA: TGTGCCAGCCGCCCTTCGGGACTAGCGGCGCCGAATACGCAGTATTTT
CDR3: CASRPSGLAAPNTQYF
size: -
D: TRBD2
J: TRBJ2-3
V: TRBV7-8

DNA: TGTGCCAGCAGCACAGCAGGAACAGGGGTAAACGAGCAGTACTTC
CDR3: CASSTAGTGVNEQYF
size: -
D: TRBD1
J: TRBJ2-7
V: TRBV3-1/TRBV3-2

DNA: TGCGCCAGCAGCTCCGTCAGGGGGCGCGGCCAAGAGACCCAGTACTTC
CDR3: CASSSVRGRGQETQYF
size: -
D: TRBD1
J: TRBJ2-5
V: TRBV5-1

DNA: TGTGCCAGCAGCTCGGGACAGGGCTTTTACAATGAGCAGTTCTTC
CDR3: CASSSGQGFYNEQFF
size: -
D: TRBD1
J: TRBJ2-1
V: TRBV5-6

DNA: TGTGCCAGCAGCTTTTTGGGAGAAGAGACCCAGTACTTC
CDR3: CASSFLGEETQYF
size: -
D: -
J: TRBJ2-5
V: TRBV7-9

DNA: TGTGCCAGCATCGATCAGCGGGGGCTCTCTGGGGCCAACGTCCTGACTTTC
CDR3: CASIDQRGLSGANVLTF
size: -
D: TRBD2
J: TRBJ2-6
V: TRBV5-4

DNA: TGTGCCAGTAGGCGTCAGGGCCACGGGAACACCGGGGAGCTGTTTTTT
CDR3: CASRRQGHGNTGELFF
size: -
D: -
J: TRBJ2-2
V: TRBV19

DNA: TGTGCCAGCAGGGGCCCCTCTGGAAACACCATATATTTT
CDR3: CASRGPSGNTIYF
size: -
D: -
J: TRBJ1-3
V: TRBV6-5

DNA: TGTGCCAGCAGCTTCTACCCGGGGGGGCCCCTTCTGAGTGAGCAGTTCTTC
CDR3: CASSFYPGGPLLSEQFF
size: -
D: TRBD2
J: TRBJ2-1
V: TRBV7-9

DNA: TGCGCCAGCAGCCAAGACGGCAGGTCCTCTGCAACTAATGAAAAACTGTTTTTT
CDR3: CASSQDGRSSATNEKLFF
size: -
D: -
J: TRBJ1-4
V: TRBV4-3

DNA: TGTGCCAGTAGTACCCTCCGACAGGGGGCGAACACTGAAGCTTTCTTT
CDR3: CASSTLRQGANTEAFF
size: -
D: TRBD1
J: TRBJ1-1
V: TRBV19

DNA: TGCGCCAGCAGCTTCGGACTAGCGGGAAGTAATGAGCAGTTCTTC
CDR3: CASSFGLAGSNEQFF
size: -
D: TRBD2
J: TRBJ2-1
V: TRBV5-1

DNA: TGTGCCAGCAGCTCCGACAATTACGAGCAGTACTTC
CDR3: CASSSDNYEQYF
size: -
D: -
J: TRBJ2-7
V: TRBV5-8

DNA: TGTGCCAGCAGTGAACCCCCTTTGACAGCCTACGAGCAGTACTTC
CDR3: CASSEPPLTAYEQYF
size: -
D: -
J: TRBJ2-7
V: TRBV6-1

DNA: TGTGCCAGTAGTTGGTCCGGGACAGAACCCTACGAGCAGTACTTC
CDR3: CASSWSGTEPYEQYF
size: few
D: TRBD1
J: TRBJ2-7
V: TRBV19

DNA: TGCGCCAGCAGCTTGTTGGGGACAGACACCTCCGAGCAGTACTTC
CDR3: CASSLLGTDTSEQYF
size: few
D: TRBD1
J: TRBJ2-7
V: TRBV5-1

DNA: TGTGCCAGCAGCCAAGAAATCCTGGAGACAGCCTCCTCCTACGAGCAGTACTTC
CDR3: CASSQEILETASSYEQYF
size: -
D: -
J: TRBJ2-7
V: TRBV4-2

DNA: TGTGCCAGCAGCTCACAAGGCGGAGGAATTGGGGTTACCCAGTACTTC
CDR3: CASSSQGGGIGVTQYF
size: -
D: -
J: TRBJ2-5
V: TRBV7-2

DNA: TGTGCCAGCAGCGTAAACAGGGGCCGGGAGACCCAGTACTTC
CDR3: CASSVNRGRETQYF
size: -
D: TRBD1
J: TRBJ2-5
V: TRBV7-8

DNA: TGTGCCAGCACCCTAGCGGGGGGTACCTACGAGCAGTACTTC
CDR3: CASTLAGGTYEQYF
size: -
D: TRBD2
J: TRBJ2-7
V: TRBV7-8

DNA: TGTGCCAGCAGTCCCGGGACAGGGGGTTACGAGCAGTACTTC
CDR3: CASSPGTGGYEQYF
size: -
D: TRBD1
J: TRBJ2-7
V: TRBV28

DNA: TGTGCCAGCACCCCGGGAGGAGGTGATCAGCCCCAGCATTTT
CDR3: CASTPGGGDQPQHF
size: -
D: -
J: TRBJ1-5
V: TRBV28

DNA: TGTGCCAGTTCAGGTTTGGGCACTGAAGCTTTCTTT
CDR3: CASSGLGTEAFF
size: -
D: -
J: TRBJ1-1
V: TRBV6-5

DNA: TGTGCCAGACACAAACCCGGGACTAGCGGGAGTTGGATCACAGATACGCAGTATTTT
CDR3: CARHKPGTSGSWITDTQYF
size: -
D: TRBD2
J: TRBJ2-3
V: TRBV5-3

DNA: TGTGCCAGCAGTTCGTATAATTCACCCCTCCACTTT
CDR3: CASSSYNSPLHF
size: -
D: -
J: TRBJ1-6
V: TRBV6-5

DNA: TGTGCCAGTACAGAGACAGGGGGCGTTATGTATGGCTACACCTTC
CDR3: CASTETGGVMYGYTF
size: -
D: TRBD1
J: TRBJ1-2
V: TRBV19

DNA: TGTGCCAGCAGCAAACAGTGGCCGGACAGGGGCTCGGGAGGCACTGAAGCTTTCTTT
CDR3: CASSKQWPDRGSGGTEAFF
size: -
D: -
J: TRBJ1-1
V: TRBV21-1

DNA: TGTGCCAGCAGCGTAGACGAGGGGGGACTAGCGGCCTCCTACGAGCAGTACTTC
CDR3: CASSVDEGGLAASYEQYF
size: -
D: TRBD2
J: TRBJ2-7
V: TRBV9

DNA: TGTGCCAGCAGCTTGGACGGTAGCAATCAGCCCCAGCATTTT
CDR3: CASSLDGSNQPQHF
size: -
D: -
J: TRBJ1-5
V: TRBV5-4

DNA: TGTGCCGGGGGGATCGCGTGGAATGAGCAGTTCTTC
CDR3: CAGGIAWNEQFF
size: -
D: -
J: TRBJ2-1
V: TRBV2

DNA: TGTGCCAGCAGCCCGACACGGAACGGGCCCCAGCATTTT
CDR3: CASSPTRNGPQHF
size: -
D: -
J: TRBJ1-5
V: TRBV12-3/TRBV12-4

DNA: TGTGCCAGCAGCCCGCAGGTCAGTACCCCGGCGAGCTCTTTT
CDR3: CASSPQVSTPASSF
size: -
D: -
J: TRBJ1-3
V: TRBV3-1/TRBV3-2

DNA: TGTGCCAGCAGTCGGACTAGCGGGGGCTCCTACAATGAGCAGTTCTTC
CDR3: CASSRTSGGSYNEQFF
size: -
D: TRBD2
J: TRBJ2-1
V: TRBV28

DNA: TGTGCCAGTAGTTCGACAGGGGGCAACTATGGCTACACCTTC
CDR3: CASSSTGGNYGYTF
size: few
D: TRBD1
J: TRBJ1-2
V: TRBV19

DNA: TGTGCCAGCAGAAGGACAGAGAACAATGAGCAGTTCTTC
CDR3: CASRRTENNEQFF
size: -
D: -
J: TRBJ2-1
V: TRBV6-5

DNA: TGTGCCAGCTCACCACGACTAGCGGATACTTGGGATACGCAGTATTTT
CDR3: CASSPRLADTWDTQYF
size: -
D: TRBD2
J: TRBJ2-3
V: TRBV18